The sequence of this T cell receptor (beta chain) was determined in a study of graft-versus-host responses after intestinal transplantation. With respect to this clone: The antigen is not known.

This CDR3 contains 13 residues. Germline lookup yields CDR1 GTSNPN and CDR2 SVGIG (reference sequence). Trimming took off 2 bases at V and 4 bases at J, with 8 bases between the two ends. Generated by immunoSEQ multiplex PCR, the TCRdb table keeps only in-frame clones and is missing some. The sample yields 75,000 to 95,000 clones, 91% seen once. The sequence derives from a human donor who was the organ donor for an intestinal transplant. Sequencing was performed on unstimulated CD4+ T cells sorted from spleen or lymph node cells, taken before transplant. The J gene is TRBJ2-2, the V gene TRBV30; D gene unclear. The CDR3 sequence: CAWSHDTTGELFF. In DNA, the CDR3 is TGTGCCTGGAGTCACGACACCACCGGGGAGCTGTTTTTT.